What follows is one T cell receptor beta chain and its context. This clonotype was recorded a few times. No antigen is known for it. No base quality information exists; no much larger clone differs at one position. This sample is part of a study of blood T cells in healthy people across ages (dated by TCRdb to the mid-2010s). Concerning the study at large: Template switching captured roughly one uniquely barcoded TCR beta cDNA molecule per two T cells in model experiments. Age-related changes in TCR beta repertoire diversity were measured in the study by deep sequencing normalized with unique cDNA molecular identifiers. The donors were divided into four age groups: young (average about 16 years), middle-aged (about 39), aged (about 62) and long-lived (approximately 74). To avoid experimental bias, donors of different ages were randomly spread across the sequencing lanes. The study analyzed two additional independent replicas of 1 million unique cDNA reads from the same blood draw for two donors, one aged 18 to 29 and one aged 80 or older. Overall study outcomes, separate from this receptor: The long-lived group showed more naive CD4+ T cells, fewer expanded clones and increased TCR diversity than the aged group, suggesting age selection. Conclusive comparison of naive and antigen-experienced compartments was prevented by the profiling of bulk unsorted PBMCs. As age increased, observed TCR beta diversity per million T cells dropped in a roughly linear way, and a significant reduction was already evident by age approximately 40. Estimates of total diversity based on one million sequenced T cells were regarded as lower bounds and as underestimates. There was a strong correlation between observed TCR beta diversity and the percentage of naive T cells measured by flow cytometry. The CMV infection status of donors was not known, potentially confounding age-related changes in expanded clonotypes.

Systemically healthy Caucasian individuals from Russia, roughly 40 in total and aged roughly 6 to 95 years, were included as donors. Each donor gave about 9.7 milliliters of peripheral blood, drawn into EDTA-treated Vacutainer tubes. PBMCs were isolated by Ficoll-Paque density-gradient centrifugation, with at least 7 million obtained per sample. Total RNA, at least 5.5 micrograms per sample, was extracted from PBMCs with Trizol reagent. For every donor, an aliquot of PBMCs went through flow cytometry to measure the percentages of naive CD45RAhigh/CD27high T cells. Receptor amplification or capture employed 5' RACE. TCRdb shows the sequencer as Illumina HiSeq 2500. A second PCR of roughly 7 to 12 cycles was run with a J-beta primer mix and a sample-barcoded 5' primer. A unique molecular identifier was introduced onto each TCR beta cDNA molecule by a template-switch 5' adaptor carrying 12 random nucleotides. Each sample yielded at least 2.5 million CDR3-containing paired-end reads. First-strand cDNA was synthesized from all RNA with the Mint cDNA synthesis kit, primed by a TRBC-specific oligonucleotide. All cDNA was treated with uracil-DNA glycosylase and then went through a first 18-cycle PCR with the universal primers M1SS and BC2_uni_R. Under the source paper's analysis protocol: For normalization, 1 million high-quality reads were randomly selected from each sample, with every read carrying a distinct molecular identifier. Instead of being binned into consensus sequences, reads that shared molecular identifiers were thrown out. CDR3 identification, clonotype clustering and error correction used MiTCR with a Q25 quality threshold and the strictest error-elimination algorithm. Lower-bound total TCR beta diversity was estimated with a nonparametric unseen species model using Euler transformation. TCRdb took the public reads, trimmed them with fastp at Q25, ran MiXCR for clone calling and kept in-frame beta chains. Entries are consolidated by CDR3 protein sequence, retaining the most common genes and DNA. What appears here as the V and J calls and clone size reflects TCRdb's work, not the paper's. The sample table lists approximately 1.5 million distinct CDR3 sequences, around 35% of them with a count of one. About 11% of the sample is taken by the ten largest.

The cysteine opens and the phenylalanine closes a CDR3 of 17 amino acids. Only CDR3 DNA is held: 51 bases, read in frame from base 1. The germline ends are 21 bases apart after V is trimmed by 3 bases and J by 4 bases. The V and J genes are TRBV12-3 or TRBV12-4 and TRBJ1-2, with TRBD1 tentatively as D gene (5 bases match). The source material was blood. The sequence derives from a woman aged 25 to 39 in good health. The CDR3 is CASSLGTAWETAYGYTF. The DNA sequence reads TGTGCCAGCAGTTTGGGGACCGCCTGGGAGACTGCCTATGGCTACACCTTC.